This paragraph reports one TCR beta chain. As yet, its antigen is unknown. The CDR3 length is 18 residues. The V gene's germline CDR1 is KGHSH and CDR2 LQKENI. V shed 5 bases, J shed 6 bases, and the junction held 17 bases outside the gene matches. Here immunoSEQ multiplex PCR was the method, and the copy in TCRdb shows in-frame clones only, minus some. Among roughly 12,000 clones listed, around 88% were seen once. The source of the sample is a study of graft-versus-host responses after intestinal transplantation. Notes on the study in general: After transplant, early declines in HvG clones were associated with peak levels of circulating GvH clones.

Sequenced here: PBMCs, sampled around 130 days after transplant. The gene calls are TRBV18 and TRBJ2-1; 9 positions match TRBD1. The clonotype comes from a human patient who received an intestinal transplant, so some T cells may come from the graft donor. In DNA form, the CDR3 reads TGTGCCAGCTCAACGGACAGGGGACGTGCATCCGGGCGCAATGAGCAGTTCTTC. Amino acid sequence: CASSTDRGRASGRNEQFF.